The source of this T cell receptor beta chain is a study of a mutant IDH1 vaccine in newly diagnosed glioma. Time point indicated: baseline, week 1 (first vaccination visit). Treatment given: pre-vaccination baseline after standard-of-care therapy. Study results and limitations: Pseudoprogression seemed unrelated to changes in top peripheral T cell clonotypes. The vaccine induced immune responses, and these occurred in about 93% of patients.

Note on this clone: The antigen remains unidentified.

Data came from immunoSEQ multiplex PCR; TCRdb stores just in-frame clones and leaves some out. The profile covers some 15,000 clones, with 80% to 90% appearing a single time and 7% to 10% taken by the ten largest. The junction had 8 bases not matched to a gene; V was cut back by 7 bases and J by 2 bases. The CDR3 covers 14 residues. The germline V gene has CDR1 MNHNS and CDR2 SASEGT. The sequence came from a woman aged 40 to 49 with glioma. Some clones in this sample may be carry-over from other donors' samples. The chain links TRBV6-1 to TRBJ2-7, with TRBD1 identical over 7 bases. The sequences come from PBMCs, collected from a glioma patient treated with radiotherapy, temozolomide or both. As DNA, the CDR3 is TGTGCCAGCAAGTCGACAGGGCCGGCCTACGAGCAGTACTTC. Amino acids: CASKSTGPAYEQYF.